A single sample is the source of the 10 T cell receptor beta chains below, sequenced in a study of ipilimumab plus nivolumab after autologous stem cell transplantation. Clones were read by immunoSEQ multiplex PCR, and TCRdb kept only the in-frame ones, dropping some. The sample includes over 2,000 clones, roughly 80% of them seen just once. This sample comprised PBMCs, obtained in a trial of ipilimumab plus nivolumab as post-transplant consolidation. All receptors come from a male donor with multiple myeloma.

The genes are TRBV19 and TRBJ1-2, with D perhaps TRBD1 (5 bases). Deletions cut 5 bases from V and 5 bases from J, with 18 bases between. Looked up from germline, CDR1 is LNHDA and CDR2 is SQIVND (reference sequence). CDR3 size: 15 residues. The CDR3 bases are TGTGCCAGTAGTTCCCAGGGCAGGCCTGGGTATGGCTACACCTTC. Protein sequence: CASSSQGRPGYGYTF.

The rearrangement joins TRBV5-1 to TRBJ2-3; D is perhaps TRBD2 (6 bases). Germline CDR1 SGHRS, CDR2 YFSETQ. This CDR3 is built from 15 residues. V dropped 7 bases and J dropped 2 bases, with 17 bases sitting between them. CDR3 residues: CASRERAGPTDTQYF. The CDR3, as DNA: TGCGCCAGCCGAGAGCGGGCTGGACCCACAGATACGCAGTATTTT.

The rearrangement links TRBV11-2 to TRBJ1-1, with D uncertain. Germline lookup yields CDR1 SGHAT and CDR2 FQNNGV. The CDR3 loop spans 15 amino acids. V shed 1 base and J shed 2 bases, with 11 bases lying between them. The CDR3: CASSLGWGLNTEAFF. The CDR3 bases are TGTGCCAGCAGCTTAGGTTGGGGTCTCAACACTGAAGCTTTCTTT.

The chain uses TRBV5-1 and TRBJ2-5; TRBD1 agrees at 9 bases. Germline lookup yields CDR1 SGHRS and CDR2 YFSETQ. CDR3 length equals 13 residues. The junction had 4 bases not matched to a gene; V was cut back by 5 bases and J by 5 bases. CDR3 sequence (DNA): TGCGCCAGCAGTACAGGGGGCTGGGAGACCCAGTACTTC. Its protein product is CASSTGGWETQYF. The variable domain in full, completed from reference TRBV5-1 and TRBJ2-5, reads KAGVTQTPRYLIKTRGQQVTLSCSPISGHRSVSWYQQTPGQGLQFLFEYFSETQRNKGNFPGRFSGRQFSNSRSEMNVSTLELGDSALYLCASSTGGWETQYFGPGTRLLVL.

This sequence joins TRBV7-9 and TRBJ2-6; D may be TRBD1 (5 bases). The CDR3 extends over 19 amino acids. The V end was cut by 5 bases, the J end by 0 bases, with 20 bases between. Germline loops: CDR1 SEHNR, CDR2 FQNEAQ (reference sequence). CDR3 residues: CASSTRTTKRDSGANVLTF. CDR3 nucleotides: TGTGCCAGCAGCACCAGGACAACCAAAAGGGACTCTGGGGCCAACGTCCTGACTTTC.

This chain links TRBV5-1 with TRBJ1-2, with D possibly being TRBD1 (5 bases). The germline gives CDR1 SGHRS, CDR2 YFSETQ. CDR3 length: 14 amino acids. V lost 2 bases and J 2 bases, leaving 10 bases between the germline ends. CDR3 protein: CASSLRDGNYGYTF. The CDR3 nucleotides are TGCGCCAGCAGCTTACGGGACGGCAACTATGGCTACACCTTC.

The rearrangement uses TRBV9 and TRBJ2-1, with TRBD2 matching over 14 bases. CDR3 length equals 17 residues. The V segment lost 0 bases and the J segment 6 bases; nucleotides outside the gene matches: 5. Germline V gene data show CDR1 as SGDLS and CDR2 as YYNGEE. CDR3: CASSVATGLAGGNEQFF. The CDR3 DNA sequence: TGTGCCAGCAGCGTAGCTACCGGACTAGCGGGGGGCAATGAGCAGTTCTTC.

The V and J genes are TRBV2 and TRBJ1-6, with D perhaps matching TRBD1 (5 bases). CDR1 SNHLY and CDR2 FYNNEI come from the germline V gene. The CDR3 contains 15 residues. Trimming removed 9 bases at V and 5 bases at J, with 17 bases between. DNA of the CDR3: TGTGCCAGAAGGAGGGGCAACAACGATAATTCACCCCTCCACTTT. This codes for CARRRGNNDNSPLHF.

This clone turned up a few times. CDR3 nucleotide sequence: TGTGCCAGCAGCGTAAGGACAGGGGTGGACACCATATATTTT. Its translation: CASSVRTGVDTIYF. The chain is built from TRBV9 and TRBJ1-3; 9 bases agree with TRBD1. The CDR3 runs 14 residues. Germline-derived CDR1 and CDR2 are SGDLS and YYNGEE. V was pared by 1 base and J by 8 bases, with 4 bases of the junction left unmatched.

The rearrangement links TRBV30 to TRBJ2-7, with 11 positions matching TRBD2. The length of the CDR3 is 12 residues. In germline, CDR1 is GTSNPN, CDR2 SVGIG (reference sequence). The CDR3 is CAVAGGPYEQYF. The CDR3 DNA sequence: TGTGCTGTAGCGGGAGGGCCTTATGAGCAGTACTTC.